Below are 7 T cell receptor beta chains sequenced from a single sample in a study of cytomegalovirus exposure and HLA in healthy donors. The PCR was carried out with 60 Vbeta primers and 13 Jbeta primers. The method was immunoSEQ multiplex PCR; TCRdb's version includes in-frame clones alone and lacks a portion of them. The table records some 140,000 clones, 73% of them present only once. The source material was PBMCs. These receptors were collected from a middle-aged woman in good health and CMV-seronegative.

This clone was observed once. The rearrangement joins TRBV2 to TRBJ1-5; D may be TRBD1 (6 bases). The germline V and J ends were trimmed by 7 bases and 7 bases, with 14 bases remaining between them. Germline CDR1 SNHLY, CDR2 FYNNEI. The CDR3 sequence is 13 residues long. CDR3 residues: CASNLQGSQPQHF. CDR3 nucleotides: TGTGCCAGCAATTTACAGGGAAGCCAGCCCCAGCATTTT.

This rearrangement joins TRBV6-5 to TRBJ2-5; 8 positions agree with TRBD1. There are 15 residues in the CDR3. V trimming: 6 bases; J trimming: 7 bases; junction bases outside the gene matches: 13. Looked up from germline, CDR1 is MNHEY and CDR2 is SVGAGI. Here the CDR3 reads CASRYRTGNTATQYF. CDR3 sequence (DNA): TGTGCCAGCAGGTACCGGACAGGGAACACCGCGACCCAGTACTTC.

This clone was seen just once. The DNA of the CDR3 is TGCGCCAGCAGCCCGCTGACAGGGACCACAGATACGCAGTATTTT. Its protein is CASSPLTGTTDTQYF. The V call is TRBV5-1, the J call TRBJ2-3, with TRBD1 matching 7 bases. The V and J ends lost 4 bases and 2 bases, in that order; junction bases with no gene match: 7. Germline CDR1 and CDR2: SGHRS and YFSETQ. The CDR3 covers 15 residues.

The rearrangement uses TRBV29-1 and TRBJ1-4; D is perhaps TRBD1 (5 bases). Trimming cost V 5 bases and J 5 bases, with 12 bases left between them. The CDR3 totals 13 residues. CDR1 is SQVTM, CDR2 ANQGSEA, per germline. The CDR3 bases are TGCAGCGTTAGACAGATGGAGAATGAAAAACTGTTTTTT. Translation gives CSVRQMENEKLFF.

The rearrangement uses TRBV7-2 and TRBJ1-3; TRBD1 is a possible D gene (6 bases). Trimming took off 4 bases at V and 0 bases at J, with 16 bases between the two ends. In germline, CDR1 is SGHTA, CDR2 FQGNSA. The length of the CDR3 is 17 residues. CDR3 nucleotide sequence: TGTGCCAGCAGCTCCCCCGGGGGGGCTCACTCTGGAAACACCATATATTTT. This codes for CASSSPGGAHSGNTIYF.

The rearrangement uses TRBV7-9 and TRBJ2-6; the D is unclear. From germline, CDR1 is SEHNR and CDR2 FQNEAQ (reference sequence). The CDR3 runs to 15 residues. Trimming pared 4 bases from V and 2 bases from J, leaving 9 bases between. In nucleotides, the CDR3 is TGTGCCAGCAGCTCGAGGCCTGCTGGGGCCAACGTCCTGACTTTC. Its translation is CASSSRPAGANVLTF.

The rearrangement uses TRBV6-5 and TRBJ1-1; 10 bases map to TRBD1. Trimming cost V 6 bases and J 0 bases; bases outside gene matches: 4. Per the germline V gene, CDR1 is MNHEY and CDR2 is SVGAGI. CDR3 length: 15 residues. This CDR3 reads CASSDRGPMNTEAFF. In DNA form, the CDR3 reads TGTGCCAGCAGCGACAGGGGGCCGATGAACACTGAAGCTTTCTTT.